Described below is a single T cell receptor beta chain sequence and its context. Antigen specificity is unknown. This entry is derived from a study of cytomegalovirus exposure and HLA in healthy donors. 60 Vbeta and 13 Jbeta primers were used in PCR. Sequencing was performed with immunoSEQ multiplex PCR; in TCRdb, only in-frame clones are kept and a portion is missing. This sample has around 130,000 clones, with around 83% found just once. Germline V gene lookup returns CDR1 MNHEY and CDR2 SVGAGI. The CDR3 runs to 14 residues. The V gene end was trimmed by 5 bases and the J gene end by 10 bases; junction bases not matched to a gene: 7. Study-level findings and limits: A few of the chains that were CMV-associated were confirmed in vitro to be specific for CMV antigens.

The chain links TRBV6-5 to TRBJ1-6; 8 bases align to TRBD1. The origin of this receptor is a woman between 18 and 30 years old in good health and CMV-seropositive. The sample comprised PBMCs. The CDR3, as DNA: TGTGCCAGCAGTCCTGGGACAGGTTCCTCACCCCTCCACTTT. Encoded protein: CASSPGTGSSPLHF.